Each of the 15 T cell receptor beta chains below was sequenced from the same sample in a study of OX40 agonist ivuxolimab in advanced cancers. Clones were sequenced by immunoSEQ multiplex PCR, and TCRdb holds only the in-frame ones, with some missing. The profile covers roughly 41,000 clones, with around 90% appearing a single time and roughly 4.5% taken by the ten largest. Material: CD4+ or CD8+ T cells sorted from blood, obtained in a trial of the OX40 agonist ivuxolimab. Receptor source: an adult with an advanced solid tumor such as melanoma, head and neck, liver or kidney cancer.

The genes are TRBV6-1 and TRBJ1-6, with 9 bases identical to TRBD1. CDR1 is MNHNS, CDR2 SASEGT, per germline. Unmatched junction bases numbered 13, after V lost 4 bases and J lost 9 bases. The CDR3 has 17 amino acids. The DNA of the CDR3 is TGTGCCAGCAGTGCACCCCGGGACAGGGCCCGGGCTTCACCCCTCCACTTT. Translated: CASSAPRDRARASPLHF.

In its sample, this clone was seen once. This chain connects TRBV27 to TRBJ2-3; D remains ambiguous. Trimming shortened V by 4 bases and J by 1 base, and 9 bases separated the two germline ends. CDR1 is MNHEY and CDR2 is SMNVEV in the germline V gene (reference sequence). The CDR3 is made up of 14 amino acids. The CDR3 loop is CASSYETGTDTQYF. Written as DNA, the CDR3 is TGTGCCAGCAGTTATGAGACTGGCACAGATACGCAGTATTTT.

The chain combines TRBV16 with TRBJ2-6; 10 positions match TRBD1. Germline lookup yields CDR1 KGHSY and CDR2 FQNENV. The CDR3 runs to 17 residues. V was clipped by 4 bases and J by 2 bases; unmatched bases: 5. CDR3 nucleotide sequence: TGTGCCAGCAGCCTTCCGGGACAGGGGACTGGGGCCAACGTCCTGACTTTC. The encoded protein is CASSLPGQGTGANVLTF. The whole variable domain, filled in from reference TRBV16 and TRBJ2-6, reads GEEVAQTPKHLVRGEGQKAKLYCAPIKGHSYVFWYQQVLKNEFKFLISFQNENVFDETGMPKERFSAKCLPNSPCSLEIQATKLEDSAVYFCASSLPGQGTGANVLTFGAGSRLTVL.

DNA for the CDR3: TGTGCCAGCAGCTTTGGGGGATTGGGAGTCAATGAGCAGTTCTTC. Amino acid sequence: CASSFGGLGVNEQFF. The chain combines TRBV11-3 with TRBJ2-1; D could derive from TRBD1 or TRBD2 (5 bases each). Germline assignment: CDR1 SGHNT and CDR2 YENEEA. Trimming left V 3 bases short and J 6 bases short, with 15 bases between. This CDR3 is 15 amino acids long.

The DNA of the CDR3 is TGCGCCAGCAAAGGGGTACGGGACAGGGGGCTTGACTATGGCTACACCTTC. Translated: CASKGVRDRGLDYGYTF. The chain carries TRBV4-1 and TRBJ1-2, with TRBD1 matching 12 bases. The J segment lost 3 bases and the V segment lost 7 bases, leaving 12 bases of the junction unmatched. The CDR3 has 17 amino acids. The germline V gene encodes CDR1 MGHRA and CDR2 YSYEKL.

J is TRBJ2-5 and V is TRBV28; 9 bases match TRBD1. The CDR3 runs 15 residues. Germline V gene sequence: CDR1 MDHEN, CDR2 SYDVKM. The J segment lost 2 bases and the V segment lost 6 bases, leaving 7 bases of the junction unmatched. CDR3 protein: CASRDRGYLQETQYF. The CDR3 coding sequence is TGTGCCAGCAGGGACAGGGGTTACCTTCAAGAGACCCAGTACTTC.

This chain uses TRBV28 with TRBJ2-7, with D possibly TRBD2 on 6 matching bases. V was cut by 4 bases and J by 1 base, with 17 bases left in between. Per germline, CDR1 MDHEN and CDR2 SYDVKM. The CDR3 covers 16 residues. The CDR3 protein is CASSSPGGSGSYEQYF. The CDR3 DNA sequence: TGTGCCAGCAGTTCCCCAGGTGGTAGCGGATCCTACGAGCAGTACTTC.

The chain links TRBV6-5 to TRBJ2-7, with 15 bases fitting TRBD2. Losses at the gene ends were 7 bases for V and 7 bases for J; bases not matched to a gene: 5. The CDR3 is 14 amino acids. Germline CDR1 and CDR2: MNHEY and SVGAGI. CDR3 in DNA: TGTGCCAGCAACAAGGGACTAGCGGGAGGAGAGCAGTACTTC. Its translation is CASNKGLAGGEQYF.

The V call is TRBV27, the J call TRBJ1-5; 7 bases match TRBD1. V was clipped by 6 bases and J by 0 bases; unmatched bases: 2. The CDR3 is 14 residues long. Germline-derived CDR1 and CDR2 are MNHEY and SMNVEV (reference sequence). Here the CDR3 reads CASRAGGSNQPQHF. In DNA, the CDR3 is TGTGCCAGCAGGGCAGGGGGTAGCAATCAGCCCCAGCATTTT.

The chain carries TRBV4-1 and TRBJ2-3; the D gene is possibly TRBD1 (5 bases). Trimming pared 4 bases from V and 0 bases from J, leaving 17 bases between. Germline V gene data show CDR1 as MGHRA and CDR2 as YSYEKL. The CDR3 length is 17 residues. The DNA of the CDR3 is TGCGCCAGCAGCCCCAGAATCCAGGGCTCTAGCACAGATACGCAGTATTTT. Translating gives CASSPRIQGSSTDTQYF.

The chain combines TRBV4-1 with TRBJ2-6; no definite D call. The length of the CDR3 is 13 residues. The V and J ends lost 8 bases and 0 bases respectively, with 5 bases between them. Germline V gene lookup returns CDR1 MGHRA and CDR2 YSYEKL. The CDR3 here is CASGGSGANVLTF. Here the CDR3 DNA reads TGCGCCAGCGGTGGCTCTGGGGCCAACGTCCTGACTTTC.

In DNA form, the CDR3 reads TGTGCCAGCAGCTTAGGGGTATCGAGGCTAGCGGGAGATAATGAGCAGTTCTTC. Amino acids: CASSLGVSRLAGDNEQFF. This rearrangement joins TRBV11-2 to TRBJ2-1; TRBD2 aligns across 10 bases. The V gene end was trimmed by 1 base and the J gene end by 7 bases; junction bases not matched to a gene: 13. Germline V gene lookup returns CDR1 SGHAT and CDR2 FQNNGV. The CDR3 runs 18 residues.

The chain employs TRBV4-3 and TRBJ2-3; 7 bases are shared with TRBD1. V trimming: 0 bases; J trimming: 2 bases; junction bases outside the gene matches: 14. Germline V lookup: CDR1 LGHNA, CDR2 YSLEER. This CDR3 is built from 19 residues. Here the CDR3 reads CASSQDPPRPGQNTDTQYF. DNA of the CDR3: TGCGCCAGCAGCCAAGATCCCCCAAGACCGGGACAGAACACAGATACGCAGTATTTT.

As for this clone: The junction shows a germline mismatch at one end, possibly a read error. The CDR3 reads CASSFARDYFF. In DNA, the CDR3 is TGTGCCAGCAGTTTCGCGCGGGACTACTTCTTC. The chain has TRBV5-6 and TRBJ2-7; TRBD2 matches at 7 bases. There are 11 residues in the CDR3. Germline V CDR1 and CDR2: SGHDT, YYEEEE.

The gene calls are TRBV19 and TRBJ1-5; D remains ambiguous. The V end was cut by 5 bases, the J end by 7 bases, with 18 bases between. Germline V gives CDR1 LNHDA, CDR2 SQIVND (reference sequence). The CDR3 totals 15 residues. The DNA of the CDR3 is TGTGCCAGTAGTCCCTTACCCGGGGAGATGCAGCCCCAGCATTTT. Amino acids: CASSPLPGEMQPQHF.